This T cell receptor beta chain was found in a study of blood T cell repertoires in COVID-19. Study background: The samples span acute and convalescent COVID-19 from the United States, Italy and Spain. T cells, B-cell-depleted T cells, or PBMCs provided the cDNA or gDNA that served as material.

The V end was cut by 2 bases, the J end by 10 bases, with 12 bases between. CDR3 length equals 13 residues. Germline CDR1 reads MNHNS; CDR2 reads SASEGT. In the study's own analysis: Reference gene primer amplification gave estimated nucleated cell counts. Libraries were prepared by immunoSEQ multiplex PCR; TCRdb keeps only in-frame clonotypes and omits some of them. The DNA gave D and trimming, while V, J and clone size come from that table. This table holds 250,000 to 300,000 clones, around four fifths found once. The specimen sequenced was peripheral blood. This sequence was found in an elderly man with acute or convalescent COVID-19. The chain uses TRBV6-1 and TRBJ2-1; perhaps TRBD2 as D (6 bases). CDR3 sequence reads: CASSESAGGEQFF. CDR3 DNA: TGTGCCAGCAGTGAATCAGCGGGCGGGGAGCAGTTCTTC.